This T cell receptor beta chain was sequenced during a study of blood T cell repertoires in COVID-19. Study-wide background: Specimens from acute and convalescent COVID-19 originated in the United States, Italy and Spain. PBMCs, B-cell-depleted T cells, or T cells provided the cDNA or gDNA that made up the material.

The length of the CDR3 is 16 residues. Per the germline V gene, CDR1 is SGHDT and CDR2 is YYEEEE. Germline trimming cut 5 bases from V and 3 bases from J; bases unmatched to any gene: 11. TCRdb's copy holds only in-frame clones and misses some; the assay was immunoSEQ multiplex PCR. The sample yields under 45,000 clones, around three quarters seen once. The sequence came from a man older than 75 with acute or convalescent COVID-19. The genes are TRBV5-6 and TRBJ2-1; 7 bases align to TRBD1. The sequencing input was peripheral blood. This CDR3 reads CASSLNLRDSYNEQFF. The CDR3, as DNA: TGTGCCAGCAGTTTAAATCTCCGGGACAGCTACAATGAGCAGTTCTTC.